These T cell receptor beta chains were read from a single sample in a study of T cells after yellow fever vaccination. TCRdb re-analysed the 5' RACE reads in MiXCR, keeping a single row per CDR3 protein. The table shows hundreds of thousands of distinct CDR3 sequences, with about 12% occurring only once. The material was PBMCs, obtained on the day of the yellow fever booster vaccination. These receptor sequences come from a man younger than 40 who received the YFV17D yellow fever vaccine. Each CDR3 is given without its conserved first and last residue.

TRBV20-1	SAEVGAGVSETQY
TRBV20-1	SASGDDYNEQF
TRBV11-3	ASSSEDYTQY
TRBV20-1	SAKGDKTYQETQY
TRBV4-3	ASSQDGTGDTGELF
TRBV11-3	PSSSLRSEQF
TRBV10-3	AISETSGSNEQY
TRBV6-4	ASSFGGARNEQF
TRBV2	ASNRDDKKLF
TRBV7-2	ASSKGQAYYEQY
TRBV3-1	ASSLPSLASGNIQY
TRBV6-2/TRBV6-3	ASSSGRQPQH
TRBV18	ASSPLTSSYEQY
TRBV18	ASRGASYNEQF
TRBV7-2	ASSLAIGYNEQF
TRBV5-1	ASSTGTGENTIY
TRBV6-5	ASSYDPVGLGVNEQF
TRBV29-1	SVVGLETQY
TRBV6-5	ASSYAPSQGSNYGYT
TRBV12-3/TRBV12-4	ASSLRSNYGYT
TRBV7-9	ASSLAPYGYT
TRBV10-1	ASSESGQGARGQF
TRBV24-1	ATSANGQGNQPQH
TRBV18	ASSPDGSYQPQH
TRBV29-1	SVVPSHTQY
TRBV20-1	SAHRDEETQY
TRBV7-2	ASSLGLAGPRDEQF
TRBV29-1	SVWGRETQY
TRBV6-4	ASSDAAQGTDTQY
TRBV7-2	ASRTGLAGYTGELF
TRBV7-9	ASSLRLADTQY
TRBV5-1	ASNGGNTGELF
TRBV7-2	ASRVEAGGSTDTQY
TRBV7-9	ASSLSGRALYEQF
TRBV27	ASSNAGAHTEAF
TRBV7-2	ASSLGGDYEQF
TRBV20-1	SARGYREQGEQY
TRBV7-2	ASSFDRFTDTQY
TRBV15	ATSRAVGQIYEQY
TRBV12-3/TRBV12-4	ASSRWEGRETQY
TRBV4-1	ASSQGAENTYEQY
TRBV29-1	SVAGPPSQQY
TRBV25-1	ATQSGRQGGELF
TRBV12-3/TRBV12-4	ASSLTTSGRGNEQF
TRBV10-3	AISERGQGASGANVLT
TRBV7-9	ASSLDRAQPQH
TRBV7-2	ASSLKGGNNEQF
TRBV19	ASTSDRVGNEQF
TRBV25-1	ASSELGSGLSSYEQY
TRBV29-1	SGGTSGGHGYNEQF